The source of this TCR beta chain is a study of patients and donors after allogeneic stem cell transplantation. TCRdb ran MiXCR on the RT-PCR reads and lists one entry per CDR3 protein. The sample records hundreds of thousands of distinct CDR3 sequences, roughly 38% being singletons. The CDR3 is 15 amino acids. V trimming: 0 bases; J trimming: 6 bases; junction bases outside the gene matches: 3. Germline V gene sequence: CDR1 LGHDT, CDR2 YNNKEL (reference sequence). V gene TRBV3-1 combines with J gene TRBJ1-5, with TRBD1 matching 9 bases. The sample consisted of blood, either unsorted or a sorted T cell fraction (not recorded which). The TCR sequence derives from a human donor who was either an allogeneic HSCT recipient or a stem cell or donor lymphocyte infusion donor (not recorded which). It is not recorded whose cells these are; they may come from a transplant donor. In nucleotides, the CDR3 is TGTGCCAGCAGCCAAGAGGGACAGGGCGGTCAGCCCCAGCATTTT. This gives the protein CASSQEGQGGQPQHF.